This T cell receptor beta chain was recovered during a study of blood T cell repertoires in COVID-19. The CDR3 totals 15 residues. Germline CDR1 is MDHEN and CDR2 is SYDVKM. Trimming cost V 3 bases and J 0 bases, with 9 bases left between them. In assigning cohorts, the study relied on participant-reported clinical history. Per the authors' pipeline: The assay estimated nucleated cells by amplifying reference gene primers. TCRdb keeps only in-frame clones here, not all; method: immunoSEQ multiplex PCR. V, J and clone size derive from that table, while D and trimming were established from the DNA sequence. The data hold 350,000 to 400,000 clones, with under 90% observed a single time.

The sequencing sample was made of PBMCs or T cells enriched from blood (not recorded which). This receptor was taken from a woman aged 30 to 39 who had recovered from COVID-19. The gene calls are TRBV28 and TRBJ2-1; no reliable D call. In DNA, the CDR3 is TGTGCCAGCAGTTTGGTTGCAGTCTCCTACAATGAGCAGTTCTTC. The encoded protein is CASSLVAVSYNEQFF.